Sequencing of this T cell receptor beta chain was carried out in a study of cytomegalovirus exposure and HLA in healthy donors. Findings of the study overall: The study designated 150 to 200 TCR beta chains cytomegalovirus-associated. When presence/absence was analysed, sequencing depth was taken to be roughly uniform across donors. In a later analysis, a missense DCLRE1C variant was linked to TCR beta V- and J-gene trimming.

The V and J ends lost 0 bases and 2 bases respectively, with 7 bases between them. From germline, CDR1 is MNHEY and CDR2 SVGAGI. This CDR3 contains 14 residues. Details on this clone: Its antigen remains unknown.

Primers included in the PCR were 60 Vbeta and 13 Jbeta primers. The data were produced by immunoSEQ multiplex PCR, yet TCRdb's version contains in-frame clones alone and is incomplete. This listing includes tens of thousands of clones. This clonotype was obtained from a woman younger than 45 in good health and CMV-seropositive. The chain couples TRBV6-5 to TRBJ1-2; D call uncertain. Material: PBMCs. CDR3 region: CASSYSSENYGYTF. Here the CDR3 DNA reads TGTGCCAGCAGTTACTCGAGCGAGAACTATGGCTACACCTTC.